The 26 T cell receptor beta chains reported below all come from one sample, sequenced in a study of OX40 agonist ivuxolimab in advanced cancers. Libraries were prepared by immunoSEQ multiplex PCR; TCRdb keeps only in-frame clonotypes and omits some of them. The profile covers 65,000 to 90,000 clones, with roughly 90% appearing a single time and less than 0.8% taken by the ten largest. Sequenced here: CD4+ or CD8+ T cells sorted from blood, sampled in a trial of the OX40 agonist ivuxolimab. Receptors were obtained from an adult with an advanced solid tumor such as melanoma, head and neck, liver or kidney cancer.

This chain uses TRBV18 with TRBJ1-1, with a weak D call TRBD1 (6 bases). Germline assignment: CDR1 KGHSH and CDR2 LQKENI. This CDR3 region has 12 residues. The V and J ends lost 4 bases and 6 bases respectively, with 9 bases between them. CDR3 protein: CASSLQGPEAFF. The CDR3 DNA reads TGTGCCAGCTCACTACAGGGCCCTGAAGCTTTCTTT.

In nucleotides, the CDR3 is TGTGCCAGCAGCCCGGGAAGGGCAGCCTACGAGCAGTACTTC. Translated: CASSPGRAAYEQYF. The V and J genes are TRBV7-8 and TRBJ2-7; TRBD2 is a possible D gene (5 bases). The CDR3 contains 14 residues. Trimming shortened V by 5 bases and J by 2 bases, and 13 bases separated the two germline ends. Germline assignment: CDR1 SGHVS and CDR2 FQNEAQ.

This clone was observed a few times. The V call is TRBV6-1, the J call TRBJ2-7; possible D gene TRBD2, 5 bases. This CDR3 has 15 amino acids. Per germline, CDR1 MNHNS and CDR2 SASEGT. The V gene lost 2 bases and the J gene lost 2 bases, with 13 bases spanning the gap. The CDR3 nucleotides read TGTGCCAGCAGTGAACGGGAAGGGATCACCTACGAGCAGTACTTC. Translation gives CASSEREGITYEQYF.

The CDR3 region is CAISLLGQGYEQYF. CDR3 DNA: TGTGCCATTAGCTTGTTGGGACAGGGCTACGAGCAGTACTTC. V usage is TRBV6-1 and J usage is TRBJ2-7; 9 bases align to TRBD1. V trimming: 10 bases; J trimming: 3 bases; junction bases outside the gene matches: 10. Germline V CDR1 and CDR2: MNHNS, SASEGT. The CDR3 runs to 14 residues.

The chain uses TRBV5-1 and TRBJ2-3; TRBD1 matches 12 bases. The germline gives CDR1 SGHRS, CDR2 YFSETQ. This CDR3 spans 17 amino acids. J was trimmed by 4 bases and V by 2 bases; bases with no gene match: 8. CDR3 sequence (DNA): TGCGCCAGCAGCTTTTCCGGGACAGGGGGCAAGGCAGATACGCAGTATTTT. It encodes CASSFSGTGGKADTQYF.

V usage is TRBV4-1 and J usage is TRBJ2-5; TRBD2 matches at 9 bases. Germline V gene lookup returns CDR1 MGHRA and CDR2 YSYEKL. With V trimmed by 1 base and J by 1 base, 7 bases remained unmatched. The CDR3 spans 17 residues. The DNA for the CDR3 is TGCGCCAGCAGCCAAGTCCTAGCGGGAAACTCCCAAGAGACCCAGTACTTC. This encodes CASSQVLAGNSQETQYF.

The chain couples TRBV9 to TRBJ1-1, with TRBD1 matching over 10 bases. Losses at the gene ends were 0 bases for V and 7 bases for J; bases not matched to a gene: 6. The CDR3 consists of 15 residues. The V gene's germline CDR1 is SGDLS and CDR2 YYNGEE. The CDR3 loop reads CASSVGGTGVIEAFF. DNA for the CDR3: TGTGCCAGCAGCGTAGGCGGGACAGGGGTAATTGAAGCTTTCTTT.

This clone showed up just once. This chain joins TRBV11-1 and TRBJ2-1; D not resolved. The CDR3 contains 13 residues. Germline values: CDR1 SGHAT, CDR2 FQDESV (reference sequence). V gave up 5 bases and J gave up 11 bases, with 16 bases separating them. CDR3 region: CASSGRSGRKQFF. The CDR3 DNA sequence: TGTGCCAGCAGCGGCCGGTCAGGACGAAAGCAGTTCTTC.

The rearrangement uses TRBV7-3 and TRBJ2-1; no firm D call. The CDR3 has 13 amino acids. Germline V gene data show CDR1 as SGHTA and CDR2 as FQGTGA. V was cut by 3 bases and J by 9 bases, with 12 bases left in between. CDR3 DNA sequence: TGTGCCAGCAGCTTGAGTCCCAGGCTTGAGCAGTTCTTC. Translating gives CASSLSPRLEQFF.

The CDR3 here is CAISEGTLMGTEAFF. In DNA form, the CDR3 reads TGTGCCATCAGTGAAGGGACATTAATGGGCACTGAAGCTTTCTTT. This rearrangement joins TRBV10-3 to TRBJ1-1; a weak D match, TRBD1 (6 bases). Trimming stripped 3 bases from V and 4 bases from J, with 15 bases between. There are 15 residues in the CDR3. The germline gives CDR1 ENHRY, CDR2 SYGVKD.

This clone showed up just once. The chain recombines TRBV30 with TRBJ2-5, with 8 bases matching TRBD2. The CDR3 has 14 residues. V lost 1 base to trimming and J lost 4 bases; unmatched junction nucleotides: 5. CDR1 is GTSNPN, CDR2 SVGIG, per germline (reference sequence). CDR3 sequence (DNA): TGTGCCTGGAGTGGGAGCGGGAGTCGAGAGACCCAGTACTTC. Translating it yields CAWSGSGSRETQYF.

For the CDR3, the DNA is TGTGCCAGCTCCTTCGGCGACAATGAGCAGTTCTTC. Its translation is CASSFGDNEQFF. The gene calls are TRBV18 and TRBJ2-1; D is unclear. Germline V lookup: CDR1 KGHSH, CDR2 LQKENI. The CDR3 has 12 amino acids. Trimming removed 6 bases at V and 5 bases at J, with 8 bases between.

The rearrangement uses TRBV2 and TRBJ1-3; tentative D call: TRBD1 (5 bases). The germline V gene encodes CDR1 SNHLY and CDR2 FYNNEI. The CDR3 sequence is 19 residues long. Trimming took off 1 base at V and 0 bases at J, with 19 bases between the two ends. CDR3 in DNA: TGTGCCAGCAGTGAAGGTTGGTGGGCAGGGAAGTCCTCTGGAAACACCATATATTTT. It specifies CASSEGWWAGKSSGNTIYF.

V gene TRBV12-5 combines with J gene TRBJ2-1; 9 bases match TRBD2. This CDR3 is built from 16 residues. Germline V gene sequence: CDR1 LGHNT, CDR2 FRNRAP. V lost 2 bases and J lost 0; bases outside the gene matches: 2. The CDR3 DNA reads as TGTGCTAGTGGTTTGTTAGCGGGAGTCTCCTACAATGAGCAGTTCTTC. Its protein is CASGLLAGVSYNEQFF.

The chain is built from TRBV6-6 and TRBJ1-5; possible D gene TRBD1, 5 bases. V lost 6 bases and J 0 bases, leaving 12 bases between the germline ends. This CDR3 spans 15 amino acids. CDR1 and CDR2 from the germline V gene are MNHNY and SVGAGI (reference sequence). Here the CDR3 DNA reads TGTGCCAGCAGCCCCGACAGCCATAGCAATCAGCCCCAGCATTTT. Its protein is CASSPDSHSNQPQHF.

CDR3 amino acids: CASSHINQPQHF. CDR3 DNA: TGTGCCAGCAGCCATATTAATCAGCCCCAGCATTTT. The rearrangement links TRBV11-2 to TRBJ1-5; D is undetermined. Trimming removed 5 bases from V and 4 bases from J, with 6 bases in between. Per the germline V gene, CDR1 is SGHAT and CDR2 is FQNNGV. The CDR3 runs to 12 residues.

A single count supports this clone. The CDR3 DNA is TGTGCCAGCTCACCACAAGAGGTGCTCGGCGGGACCCAAGAGACCCAGTACTTC. Translation: CASSPQEVLGGTQETQYF. The V gene is TRBV18, the J gene TRBJ2-5; D perhaps matches TRBD2 (6 bases). Trimming took 1 base from V and 1 from J, leaving 19 bases between them. Per germline, CDR1 KGHSH and CDR2 LQKENI. The CDR3 has 18 amino acids.

The CDR3 DNA is TGTGCCAGCTCACCTAACCCCAGGGGAAACTATGGCTACACCTTC. Its protein product is CASSPNPRGNYGYTF. The V call is TRBV18, the J call TRBJ1-2; D possibly corresponds to TRBD1 (6 bases). This CDR3 spans 15 amino acids. Trimming removed 3 bases at V and 2 bases at J, with 13 bases between. In germline, CDR1 is KGHSH, CDR2 LQKENI.

The chain uses TRBV5-1 and TRBJ2-7, with a weak D call TRBD1 (6 bases). Trimming stripped 2 bases from V and 3 bases from J, with 12 bases between. CDR1 SGHRS and CDR2 YFSETQ come from the germline V gene. The CDR3 covers 14 residues. The CDR3 region is CASSFSGTHYEQYF. Written as DNA, the CDR3 is TGCGCCAGCAGCTTCTCCGGGACACACTACGAGCAGTACTTC.

The chain carries TRBV5-4 and TRBJ2-7, with TRBD2 matching over 8 bases. CDR3 size: 16 residues. CDR1 is SGHNT, CDR2 YYREEE, per germline (reference sequence). V lost 1 base to trimming and J lost 0 bases; unmatched junction nucleotides: 6. CDR3 residues: CASSLRRGAISYEQYF. The CDR3 DNA reads as TGTGCCAGCAGCTTGAGGCGGGGGGCCATCTCCTACGAGCAGTACTTC.

This clone was found a few times. The J gene is TRBJ1-4, the V gene TRBV4-2; the match to TRBD1 covers 9 bases. V trimming: 4 bases; J trimming: 5 bases; junction bases outside the gene matches: 5. The CDR3 loop spans 15 amino acids. Germline CDR1 is LGHNA and CDR2 is YNFKEQ. In DNA, the CDR3 is TGTGCCAGCAGCCCCTCCGGGACAGGGAATGAAAAACTGTTTTTT. Protein sequence: CASSPSGTGNEKLFF.

The chain couples TRBV30 to TRBJ1-2; TRBD1 agrees at 11 bases. The CDR3 is 13 residues long. Germline V gene sequence: CDR1 GTSNPN, CDR2 SVGIG (reference sequence). The V gene end was trimmed by 5 bases and the J gene end by 5 bases; junction bases not matched to a gene: 4. The CDR3 is CAWGQGATYGYTF. The CDR3, as DNA: TGTGCCTGGGGACAGGGGGCAACGTATGGCTACACCTTC.

This clone was detected only once. This sequence joins TRBV6-5 and TRBJ2-1; tentatively, D is TRBD1 (6 bases). The CDR3 runs 15 residues. From germline, CDR1 is MNHEY and CDR2 SVGAGI. The ends were cut back, 6 bases at V and 0 bases at J, with 12 bases in the middle. The CDR3 DNA reads TGTGCCAGCAGCCTCAGGGGAAGCTCCTACAATGAGCAGTTCTTC. Its translation is CASSLRGSSYNEQFF.

The chain uses TRBV14 and TRBJ2-2; 10 bases agree with TRBD1. V lost 8 bases to trimming and J lost 7 bases; unmatched junction nucleotides: 7. This CDR3 spans 14 amino acids. Germline-derived CDR1 and CDR2 are SGHDN and FVKESK. This CDR3 is CASRGQGVGGELFF. The CDR3 DNA sequence: TGTGCCAGCCGAGGACAGGGGGTCGGCGGGGAGCTGTTTTTT.

Concerning this clone itself: The same CDR3 can be traced to other DNA sequences in this sample. The CDR3 DNA reads as TGCGCCAGCAGCTTCGGACAGCAAGAGACCCAGTACTTC. Translated, it gives CASSFGQQETQYF. V is TRBV5-1 and J is TRBJ2-5, with D tentatively TRBD1 (6 bases). Trimming pared 2 bases from V and 2 bases from J, leaving 7 bases between. The length of the CDR3 is 13 residues. Germline CDR1 is SGHRS and CDR2 is YFSETQ.

The chain combines TRBV7-8 with TRBJ2-5; D remains unclear. Trimming stripped 5 bases from V and 3 bases from J, with 13 bases between. Germline CDR1 is SGHVS and CDR2 is FQNEAQ. There are 14 residues in the CDR3. The CDR3 protein is CASSPRRAEETQYF. Written as DNA, the CDR3 is TGTGCCAGCAGCCCGCGCCGGGCGGAAGAGACCCAGTACTTC.